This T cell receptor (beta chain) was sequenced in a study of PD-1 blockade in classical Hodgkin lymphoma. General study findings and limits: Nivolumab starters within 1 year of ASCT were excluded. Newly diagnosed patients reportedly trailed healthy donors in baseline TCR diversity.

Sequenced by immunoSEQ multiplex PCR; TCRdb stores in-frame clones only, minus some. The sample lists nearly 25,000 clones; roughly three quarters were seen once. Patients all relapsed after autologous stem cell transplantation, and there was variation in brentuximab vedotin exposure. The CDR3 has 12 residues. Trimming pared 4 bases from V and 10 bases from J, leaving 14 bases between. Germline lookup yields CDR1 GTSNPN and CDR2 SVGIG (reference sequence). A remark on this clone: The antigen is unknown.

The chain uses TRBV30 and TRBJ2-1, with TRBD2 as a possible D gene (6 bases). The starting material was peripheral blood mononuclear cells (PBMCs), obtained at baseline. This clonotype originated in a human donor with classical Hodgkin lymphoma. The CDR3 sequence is CAWTEGTYEQFF. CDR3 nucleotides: TGTGCCTGGACGGAGGGAACATACGAGCAGTTCTTC.